These T cell receptor beta chains were read from a single sample in a study of T cell responses to AZD1222 COVID-19 vaccine. Profiled with immunoSEQ multiplex PCR; TCRdb holds only in-frame clones, not every one. The table has about 150,000 clones, about 87% seen once; the top ten hold about a tenth. The sample consisted of peripheral blood, taken 28 days after the second AZD1222 dose. The receptors derive from an adult who received the AZD1222 COVID-19 vaccine. Each CDR3 is given with its conserved first and last residue.

V: TRBV30
J: TRBJ2-7
CDR3: CAWGRGTLDYEQYF

V: TRBV7-2
J: TRBJ2-2
CDR3: CASSPRRGELFF

V: TRBV9
J: TRBJ2-1
CDR3: CASSVVGLDEQFF

V: TRBV13
J: TRBJ2-5
CDR3: CASSPWTGMRETQYF

V: TRBV14
J: TRBJ2-2
CDR3: CASSRDRGWTGELFF

V: TRBV14
J: TRBJ2-2
CDR3: CASRPSGRETGELFF

V: TRBV15
J: TRBJ2-1
CDR3: CATSRLPKTGSSYNEQFF

V: TRBV6-1
J: TRBJ1-2
CDR3: CASSVSGGLTFGYGYTF

V: TRBV29-1
J: TRBJ2-1
CDR3: CSLGQGVYNEQFF

V: TRBV9
J: TRBJ1-3
CDR3: CASSVASGGSGGNTIYF

V: TRBV11-3
J: TRBJ2-3
CDR3: CASSLEPENTQYF

V: TRBV11-2
J: TRBJ2-1
CDR3: CASSLAHSYNEQFF

V: TRBV15
J: TRBJ2-2
CDR3: CATSREQGARGTGELFF

V: TRBV27
J: TRBJ2-3
CDR3: CASSFGATDTQYF

V: TRBV29-1
J: TRBJ1-2
CDR3: CSVTRGTGIGNYGYTF

V: TRBV15
J: TRBJ2-2
CDR3: CATSREGTGVTGELFF

V: TRBV7-9
J: TRBJ2-7
CDR3: CASSYPGQGLYGQYF

V: TRBV6-2/TRBV6-3
J: TRBJ1-1
CDR3: CASSRDTEAFF

V: TRBV28
J: TRBJ2-2
CDR3: CASSGGQGRTGELFF

V: TRBV19
J: TRBJ1-5
CDR3: CASSQTLQGAQPQHF

V: TRBV28
J: TRBJ2-3
CDR3: CASSTMGRGPVTDTQYF